These 17 T cell receptor beta chains were sequenced from one sample in a study of T cell responses to AZD1222 COVID-19 vaccine. The assay was immunoSEQ multiplex PCR, and TCRdb's table has in-frame clones only and misses some. The table lists about 120,000 clones, approximately 88% of them singletons. Specimen: peripheral blood, collected 28 days after the second AZD1222 dose. These receptors came from an adult who received the AZD1222 COVID-19 vaccine.

CDR3 loop: CASSQEGGIGANSPLHF. The CDR3 DNA follows: TGCGCCAGCAGCCAAGAAGGGGGGATAGGGGCAAATTCACCCCTCCACTTT. The V call is TRBV4-3, the J call TRBJ1-6, with D tentatively TRBD1 (6 bases). The CDR3 runs to 17 residues. V lost 0 bases, J lost 7 bases, and 16 bases lay in between. CDR1 LGHNA and CDR2 YSLEER come from the germline V gene.

The chain is built from TRBV7-2 and TRBJ1-6, with D unclear. Per the germline V gene, CDR1 is SGHTA and CDR2 is FQGNSA. The CDR3 consists of 16 residues. V was pared by 0 bases and J by 5 bases, with 11 bases between. CDR3: CASSLAAAANNSPLHF. The DNA for the CDR3 is TGTGCCAGCAGCTTAGCGGCGGCAGCGAATAATTCACCCCTCCACTTT.

The V call is TRBV12-3 or TRBV12-4, the J call TRBJ1-2; D perhaps matches TRBD1 (5 bases). V gave up 0 bases and J gave up 4 bases, with 6 bases separating them. The CDR3 is made up of 13 amino acids. CDR3 region: CASSLAGTYGYTF. The DNA for the CDR3 is TGTGCCAGCAGTTTAGCTGGGACCTATGGCTACACCTTC.

The gene calls are TRBV18 and TRBJ1-1, with D unclear. Germline V gene sequence: CDR1 KGHSH, CDR2 LQKENI. The CDR3 covers 14 residues. With 1 base removed from V and 1 base from J, the gap between germline ends came to 7 bases. CDR3 residues: CASSPQETNTEAFF. The DNA of the CDR3 is TGTGCCAGCTCACCACAAGAAACGAACACTGAAGCTTTCTTT.

Concerning this clone: The sample contains more than one DNA sequence encoding this CDR3. The chain carries TRBV9 and TRBJ1-1; D gene ambiguous. Germline V gene data show CDR1 as SGDLS and CDR2 as YYNGEE. The CDR3 covers 14 residues. V was clipped by 0 bases and J by 1 base, with 7 bases between them. CDR3 sequence reads: CASSVGGANTEAFF. CDR3 bases: TGTGCCAGCAGCGTAGGGGGAGCGAACACTGAAGCTTTCTTT.

The chain recombines TRBV28 with TRBJ1-5; D not resolved. CDR1 MDHEN and CDR2 SYDVKM come from the germline V gene. V was clipped by 6 bases and J by 11 bases, with 11 bases between them. This CDR3 has 11 amino acids. The CDR3: CASSPDRSQHF. CDR3 nucleotide sequence: TGTGCCAGCAGCCCCGACCGGTCCCAGCATTTT.

V is TRBV4-3 and J is TRBJ2-2; D is perhaps TRBD2 (6 bases). Trimming left V 1 base short and J 2 bases short, with 11 bases between. This CDR3 spans 16 amino acids. Per the germline V gene, CDR1 is LGHNA and CDR2 is YSLEER. This chain's CDR3 is CASSQAGTLNTGELFF. In DNA, the CDR3 is TGCGCCAGCAGCCAAGCCGGGACTTTAAACACCGGGGAGCTGTTTTTT.

The chain combines TRBV7-9 with TRBJ2-7, with D perhaps assigned TRBD1 or TRBD2 (6 bases each). Trimming left V 5 bases short and J 6 bases short, with 17 bases between. The CDR3 runs to 14 residues. Germline CDR1 SEHNR, CDR2 FQNEAQ (reference sequence). CDR3 nucleotide sequence: TGTGCCAGCAGCGTCCCAGGGGACTCTTCCGAGCAGTACTTC. It yields the protein CASSVPGDSSEQYF.

This rearrangement joins TRBV5-4 to TRBJ1-1; possibly TRBD1 for D (5 bases). CDR3 size: 14 residues. The germline CDR1 and CDR2 sequences are SGHNT and YYREEE (reference sequence). Trimming left V 4 bases short and J 1 base short, with 11 bases between. CDR3 protein: CASSPHGGNTEAFF. CDR3 coding DNA: TGTGCCAGCAGCCCCCATGGGGGGAACACTGAAGCTTTCTTT.

The chain has TRBV29-1 and TRBJ1-3; D remains unclear. CDR3 length: 14 residues. Germline assignment: CDR1 SQVTM and CDR2 ANQGSEA. The ends were cut back, 0 bases at V and 0 bases at J, with 6 bases in the middle. CDR3 DNA: TGCAGCGTTGAAGACGCCCTCTCTGGAAACACCATATATTTT. Translation: CSVEDALSGNTIYF.

J is TRBJ2-3 and V is TRBV4-2; the match to TRBD1 covers 8 bases. In germline, CDR1 is LGHNA, CDR2 YNFKEQ. The V segment lost 3 bases and the J segment 1 base; nucleotides outside the gene matches: 3. The CDR3 covers 15 residues. CDR3 sequence reads: CASSHPGQGTDTQYF. CDR3 sequence (DNA): TGTGCCAGCAGCCATCCGGGACAGGGCACAGATACGCAGTATTTT.

In DNA form, the CDR3 reads TGCGCCAGCAGCTTTAATCAGAATGAGCAGTTCTTC. Translated, it gives CASSFNQNEQFF. The V call is TRBV5-1, the J call TRBJ2-1, with D unclear. The V end was cut by 2 bases, the J end by 7 bases, with 7 bases between. From germline, CDR1 is SGHRS and CDR2 YFSETQ. This CDR3 is built from 12 residues. The whole variable domain, filled in from reference TRBV5-1 and TRBJ2-1, reads KAGVTQTPRYLIKTRGQQVTLSCSPISGHRSVSWYQQTPGQGLQFLFEYFSETQRNKGNFPGRFSGRQFSNSRSEMNVSTLELGDSALYLCASSFNQNEQFFGPGTRLTVL.

With regard to this clone: Other DNA sequences in the same sample also yield this CDR3. The V and J genes are TRBV6-2 or TRBV6-3 and TRBJ1-6, with D possibly being TRBD1 (6 bases). Germline assignment: CDR1 MNHEY and CDR2 SVGEGT. This CDR3 contains 14 residues. Trimming cost V 2 bases and J 8 bases, with 10 bases left between them. CDR3 coding DNA: TGTGCCAGCAGTTACGGGGGGCAGTATTCACCCCTCCACTTT. It is translated as CASSYGGQYSPLHF.

This clone was detected once. The chain recombines TRBV18 with TRBJ1-1; no clear D gene. V was clipped by 4 bases and J by 5 bases, with 11 bases between them. CDR1 KGHSH and CDR2 LQKENI come from the germline V gene. There are 13 residues in the CDR3. The CDR3 DNA reads as TGTGCCAGCTCACTGTCTGCGGAAACTGAAGCTTTCTTT. Translating gives CASSLSAETEAFF.

The V call is TRBV14, the J call TRBJ2-5; 9 positions agree with TRBD2. CDR1 is SGHDN and CDR2 is FVKESK in the germline V gene. The CDR3 loop spans 12 amino acids. The CDR3 sequence is CAGAGGGETQYF. The CDR3 nucleotides read TGTGCAGGAGCGGGGGGAGGGGAGACCCAGTACTTC.

The chain recombines TRBV5-1 with TRBJ1-6; a possible D gene is TRBD1 (5 bases). The CDR3 runs to 15 residues. V was cut by 0 bases and J by 5 bases, with 9 bases left in between. Germline V CDR1 and CDR2: SGHRS, YFSETQ. CDR3 sequence reads: CASSLEGRDNSPLHF. As DNA, the CDR3 is TGCGCCAGCAGCTTGGAAGGCAGGGATAATTCACCCCTCCACTTT.

In this sample, this clone turned up a few times. This rearrangement joins TRBV19 to TRBJ2-5; no firm D call. V was trimmed by 5 bases and J by 2 bases, leaving 12 bases between them. Germline CDR1 reads LNHDA; CDR2 reads SQIVND (reference sequence). The CDR3 loop spans 14 amino acids. The chain's CDR3 is CASSFTVQQETQYF. DNA of the CDR3: TGTGCCAGTAGTTTTACAGTTCAACAAGAGACCCAGTACTTC. The full variable domain, completed using reference TRBV19 and TRBJ2-5, is DGGITQSPKYLFRKEGQNVTLSCEQNLNHDAMYWYRQDPGQGLRLIYYSQIVNDFQKGDIAEGYSVSREKKESFPLTVTSAQKNPTAFYLCASSFTVQQETQYFGPGTRLLVL.